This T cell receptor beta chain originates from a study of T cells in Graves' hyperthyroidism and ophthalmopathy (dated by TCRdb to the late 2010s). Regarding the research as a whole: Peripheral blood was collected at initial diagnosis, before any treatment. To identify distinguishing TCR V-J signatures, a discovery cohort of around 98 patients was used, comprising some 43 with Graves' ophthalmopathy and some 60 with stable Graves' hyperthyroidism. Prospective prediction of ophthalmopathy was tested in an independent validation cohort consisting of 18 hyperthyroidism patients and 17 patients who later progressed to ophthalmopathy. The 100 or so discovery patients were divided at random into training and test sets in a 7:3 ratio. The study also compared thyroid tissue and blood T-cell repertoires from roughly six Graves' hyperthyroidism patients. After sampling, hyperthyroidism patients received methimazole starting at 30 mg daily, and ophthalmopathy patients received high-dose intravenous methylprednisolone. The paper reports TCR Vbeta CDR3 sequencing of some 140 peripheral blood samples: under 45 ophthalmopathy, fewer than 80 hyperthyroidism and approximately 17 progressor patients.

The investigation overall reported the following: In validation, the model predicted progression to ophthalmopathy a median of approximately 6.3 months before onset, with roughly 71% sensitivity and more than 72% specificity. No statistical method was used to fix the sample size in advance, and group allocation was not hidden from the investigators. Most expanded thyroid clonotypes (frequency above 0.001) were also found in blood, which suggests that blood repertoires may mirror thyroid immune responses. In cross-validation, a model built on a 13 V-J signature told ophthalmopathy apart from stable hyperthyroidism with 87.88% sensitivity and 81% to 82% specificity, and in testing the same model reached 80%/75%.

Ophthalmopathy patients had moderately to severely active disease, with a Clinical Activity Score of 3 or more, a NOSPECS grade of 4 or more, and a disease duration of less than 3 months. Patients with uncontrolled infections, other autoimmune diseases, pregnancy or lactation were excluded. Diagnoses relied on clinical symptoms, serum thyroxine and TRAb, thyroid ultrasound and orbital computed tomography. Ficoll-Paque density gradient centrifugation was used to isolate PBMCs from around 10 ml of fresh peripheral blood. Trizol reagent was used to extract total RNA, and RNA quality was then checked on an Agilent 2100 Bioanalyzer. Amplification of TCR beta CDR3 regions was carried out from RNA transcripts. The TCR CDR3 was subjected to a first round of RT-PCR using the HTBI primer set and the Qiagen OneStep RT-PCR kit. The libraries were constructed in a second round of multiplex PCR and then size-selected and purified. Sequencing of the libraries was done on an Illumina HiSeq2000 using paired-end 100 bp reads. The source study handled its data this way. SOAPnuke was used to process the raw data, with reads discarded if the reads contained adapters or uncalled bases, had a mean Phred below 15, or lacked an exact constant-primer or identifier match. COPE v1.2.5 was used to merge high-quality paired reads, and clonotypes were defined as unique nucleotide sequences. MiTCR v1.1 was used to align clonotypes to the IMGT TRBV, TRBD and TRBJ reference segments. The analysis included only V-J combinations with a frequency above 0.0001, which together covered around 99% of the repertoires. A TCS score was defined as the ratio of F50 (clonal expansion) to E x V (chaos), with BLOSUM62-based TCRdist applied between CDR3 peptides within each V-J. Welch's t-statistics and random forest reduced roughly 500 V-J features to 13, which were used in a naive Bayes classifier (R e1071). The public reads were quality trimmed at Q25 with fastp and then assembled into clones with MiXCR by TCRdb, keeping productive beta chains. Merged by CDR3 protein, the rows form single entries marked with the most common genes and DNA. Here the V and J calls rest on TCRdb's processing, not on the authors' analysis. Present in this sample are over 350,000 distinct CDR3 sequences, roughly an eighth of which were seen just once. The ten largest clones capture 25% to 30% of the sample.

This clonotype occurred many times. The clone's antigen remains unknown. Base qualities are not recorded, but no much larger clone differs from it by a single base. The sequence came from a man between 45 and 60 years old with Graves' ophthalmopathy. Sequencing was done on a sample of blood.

The CDR3: CATSRYGTSGSYEQYF. The sequenced DNA is TGTGCCACCAGCAGATACGGGACTAGCGGCTCCTACGAGCAGTACTTC. This receptor chain uses TRBV15 and TRBJ2-7, and 11 junction bases match TRBD2. Unmatched junction bases come to 3, with V trimmed by 2 bases and J by 0 bases. As encoded in the germline V gene (reference sequence), CDR1 is LNHNV while CDR2 is YYDKDF. From its cysteine to its phenylalanine, the CDR3 spans 16 amino acids. CDR3 DNA is the only sequence kept; it has 48 bases, read in frame from the first base.